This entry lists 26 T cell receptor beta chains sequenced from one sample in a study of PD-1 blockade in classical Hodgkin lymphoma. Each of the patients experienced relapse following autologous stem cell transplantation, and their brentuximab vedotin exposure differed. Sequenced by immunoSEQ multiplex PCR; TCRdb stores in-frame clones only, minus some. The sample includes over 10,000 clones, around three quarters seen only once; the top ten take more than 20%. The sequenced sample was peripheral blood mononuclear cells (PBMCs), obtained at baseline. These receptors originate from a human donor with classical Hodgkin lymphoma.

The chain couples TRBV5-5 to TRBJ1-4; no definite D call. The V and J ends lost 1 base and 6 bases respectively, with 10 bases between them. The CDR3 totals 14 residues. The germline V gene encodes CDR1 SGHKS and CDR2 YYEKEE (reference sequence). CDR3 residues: CASSLFATHEKLFF. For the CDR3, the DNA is TGTGCCAGCAGCTTGTTTGCTACGCATGAAAAACTGTTTTTT.

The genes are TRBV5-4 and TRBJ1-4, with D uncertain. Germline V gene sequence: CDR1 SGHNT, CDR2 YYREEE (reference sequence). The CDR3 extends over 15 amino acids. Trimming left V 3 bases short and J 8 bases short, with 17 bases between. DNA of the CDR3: TGTGCCAGCAGCTCTTCCCCCGTCTTGACAGAAAAACTGTTTTTT. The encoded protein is CASSSSPVLTEKLFF.

Here the CDR3 reads CASSFASLASEQFF. CDR3 bases: TGTGCCAGCAGCTTCGCCTCACTAGCGTCGGAGCAGTTCTTC. This chain joins TRBV7-9 and TRBJ2-1, with 7 bases lining up with TRBD2. Germline lookup yields CDR1 SEHNR and CDR2 FQNEAQ (reference sequence). The CDR3 runs to 14 residues. V shed 3 bases and J 10 bases; nucleotides not matched to a gene: 9.

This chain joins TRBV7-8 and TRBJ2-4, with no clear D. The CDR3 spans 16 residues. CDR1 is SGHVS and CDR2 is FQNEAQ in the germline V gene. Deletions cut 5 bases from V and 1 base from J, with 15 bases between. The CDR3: CASSPAVIGAKNIQYF. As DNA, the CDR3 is TGTGCCAGCAGCCCAGCAGTCATCGGGGCCAAAAACATTCAGTACTTC.

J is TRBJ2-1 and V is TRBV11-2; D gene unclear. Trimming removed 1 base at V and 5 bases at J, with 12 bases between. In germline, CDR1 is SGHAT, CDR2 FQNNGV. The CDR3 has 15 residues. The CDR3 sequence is CASSLGGSTNNEQFF. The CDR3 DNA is TGTGCCAGCAGCTTAGGTGGCAGTACCAACAATGAGCAGTTCTTC.

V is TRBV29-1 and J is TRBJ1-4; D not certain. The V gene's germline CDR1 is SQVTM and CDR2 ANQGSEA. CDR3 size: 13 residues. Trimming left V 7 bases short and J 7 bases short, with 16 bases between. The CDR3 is CSAERWAGEKLFF. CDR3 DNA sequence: TGCAGCGCCGAGCGCTGGGCAGGTGAAAAACTGTTTTTT.

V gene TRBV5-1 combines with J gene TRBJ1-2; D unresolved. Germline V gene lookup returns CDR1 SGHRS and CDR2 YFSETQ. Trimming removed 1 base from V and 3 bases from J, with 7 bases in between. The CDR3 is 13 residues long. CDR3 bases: TGCGCCAGCAGCTTGTCGGGAGACTATGGCTACACCTTC. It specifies CASSLSGDYGYTF.

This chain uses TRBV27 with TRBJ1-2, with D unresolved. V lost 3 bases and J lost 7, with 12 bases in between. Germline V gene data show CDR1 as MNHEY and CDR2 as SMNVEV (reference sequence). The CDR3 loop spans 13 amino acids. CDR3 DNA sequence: TGTGCCAGCAGTTTTTTGGGTGATAGTGGCTACACCTTC. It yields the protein CASSFLGDSGYTF.

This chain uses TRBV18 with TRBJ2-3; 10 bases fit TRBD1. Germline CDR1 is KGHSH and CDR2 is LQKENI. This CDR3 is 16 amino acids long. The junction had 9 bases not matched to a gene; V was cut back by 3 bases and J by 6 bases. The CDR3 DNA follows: TGTGCCAGCTCACCCTTTCGACAGGGGGCGTCGGATACGCAGTATTTT. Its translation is CASSPFRQGASDTQYF.

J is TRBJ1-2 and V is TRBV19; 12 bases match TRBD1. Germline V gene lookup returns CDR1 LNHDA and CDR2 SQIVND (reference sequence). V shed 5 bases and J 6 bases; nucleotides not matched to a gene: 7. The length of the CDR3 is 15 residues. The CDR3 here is CASSSWDRGLHGYTF. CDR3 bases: TGTGCCAGTAGTTCGTGGGACAGGGGGCTACATGGCTACACCTTC.

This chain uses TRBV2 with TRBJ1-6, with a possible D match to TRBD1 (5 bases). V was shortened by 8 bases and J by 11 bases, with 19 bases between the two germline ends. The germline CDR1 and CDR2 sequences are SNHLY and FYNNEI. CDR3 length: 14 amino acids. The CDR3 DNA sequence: TGTGCCAGCCTTCGGGGGGGTCGGGGGGCACCCCTCCACTTT. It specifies CASLRGGRGAPLHF.

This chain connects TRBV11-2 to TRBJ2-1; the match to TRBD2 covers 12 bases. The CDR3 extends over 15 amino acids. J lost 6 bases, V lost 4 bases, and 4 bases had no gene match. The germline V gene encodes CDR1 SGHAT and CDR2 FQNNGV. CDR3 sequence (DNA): TGTGCCAGCAGCTCACTAGCGGGGGGCTTCAATGAGCAGTTCTTC. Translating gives CASSSLAGGFNEQFF.

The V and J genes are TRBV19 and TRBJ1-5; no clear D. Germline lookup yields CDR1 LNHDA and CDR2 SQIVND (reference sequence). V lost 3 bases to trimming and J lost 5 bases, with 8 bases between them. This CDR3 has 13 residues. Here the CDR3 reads CASSIIPDQPQHF. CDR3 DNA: TGTGCCAGTAGTATCATTCCGGATCAGCCCCAGCATTTT.

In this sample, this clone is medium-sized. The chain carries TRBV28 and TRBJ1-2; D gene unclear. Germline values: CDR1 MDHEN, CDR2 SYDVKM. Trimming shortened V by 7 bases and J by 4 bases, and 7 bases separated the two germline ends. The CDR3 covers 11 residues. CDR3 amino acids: CASMEIYGYTF. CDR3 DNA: TGTGCCAGCATGGAGATCTATGGCTACACCTTC.

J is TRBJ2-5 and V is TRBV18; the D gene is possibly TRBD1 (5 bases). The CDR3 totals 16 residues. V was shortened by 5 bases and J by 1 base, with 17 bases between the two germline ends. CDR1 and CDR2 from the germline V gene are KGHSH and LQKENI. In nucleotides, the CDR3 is TGTGCCAGCTCATCGTTACCCCAGGGATTCCAAGAGACCCAGTACTTC. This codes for CASSSLPQGFQETQYF.

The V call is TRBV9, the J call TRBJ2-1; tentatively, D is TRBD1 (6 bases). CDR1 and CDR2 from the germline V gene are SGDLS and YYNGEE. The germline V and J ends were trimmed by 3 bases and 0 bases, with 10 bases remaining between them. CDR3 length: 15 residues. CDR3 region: CASSDTGSSYNEQFF. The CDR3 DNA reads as TGTGCCAGCAGCGACACAGGGAGCTCCTACAATGAGCAGTTCTTC. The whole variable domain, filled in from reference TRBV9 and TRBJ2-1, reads DSGVTQTPKHLITATGQRVTLRCSPRSGDLSVYWYQQSLDQGLQFLIQYYNGEERAKGNILERFSAQQFPDLHSELNLSSLELGDSALYFCASSDTGSSYNEQFFGPGTRLTVL.

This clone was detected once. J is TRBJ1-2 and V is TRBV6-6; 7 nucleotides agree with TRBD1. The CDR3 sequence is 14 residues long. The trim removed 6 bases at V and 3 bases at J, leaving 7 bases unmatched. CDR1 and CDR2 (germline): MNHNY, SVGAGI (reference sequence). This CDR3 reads CASSPQGTHYGYTF. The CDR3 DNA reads TGTGCCAGCAGCCCACAGGGGACCCACTATGGCTACACCTTC.

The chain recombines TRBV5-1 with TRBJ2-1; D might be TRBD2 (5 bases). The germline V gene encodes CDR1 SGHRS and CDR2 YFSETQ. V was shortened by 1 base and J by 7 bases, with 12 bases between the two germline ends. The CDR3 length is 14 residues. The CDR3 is CASSLRGGDNEQFF. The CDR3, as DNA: TGCGCCAGCAGCTTGCGGGGTGGGGATAATGAGCAGTTCTTC.

The CDR3 DNA reads TGTGCCAGCAGCTTAGATTCCGCGTACAATCAGCCCCAGCATTTT. The encoded protein is CASSLDSAYNQPQHF. The chain couples TRBV7-2 to TRBJ1-5; D uncertain. This CDR3 is 15 amino acids long. V lost 1 base to trimming and J lost 3 bases, with 10 bases between them. The germline V gene encodes CDR1 SGHTA and CDR2 FQGNSA.

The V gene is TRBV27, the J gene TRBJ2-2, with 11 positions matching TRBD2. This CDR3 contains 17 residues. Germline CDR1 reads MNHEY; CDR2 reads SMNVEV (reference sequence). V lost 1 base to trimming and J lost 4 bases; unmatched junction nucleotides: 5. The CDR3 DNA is TGTGCCAGCAGTTTATTTAGCGGGGGGGCGAGCACCGGGGAGCTGTTTTTT. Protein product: CASSLFSGGASTGELFF.

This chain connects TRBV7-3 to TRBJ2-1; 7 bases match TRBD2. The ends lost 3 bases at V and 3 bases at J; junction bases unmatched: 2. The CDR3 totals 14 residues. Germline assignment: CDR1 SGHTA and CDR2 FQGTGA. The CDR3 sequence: CASSLGGIYNEQFF. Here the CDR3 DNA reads TGTGCCAGCAGCTTGGGGGGGATCTACAATGAGCAGTTCTTC.

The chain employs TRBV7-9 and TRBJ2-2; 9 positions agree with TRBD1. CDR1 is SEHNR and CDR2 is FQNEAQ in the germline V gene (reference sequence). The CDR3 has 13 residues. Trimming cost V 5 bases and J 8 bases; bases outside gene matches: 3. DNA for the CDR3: TGTGCCAGCAGCAGACAGGGGGTAGGGGAGCTGTTTTTT. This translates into CASSRQGVGELFF.

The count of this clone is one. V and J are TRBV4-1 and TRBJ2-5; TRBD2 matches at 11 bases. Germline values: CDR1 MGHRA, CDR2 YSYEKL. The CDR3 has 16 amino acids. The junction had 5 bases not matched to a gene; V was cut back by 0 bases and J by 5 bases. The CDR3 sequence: CASSQESSGGWETQYF. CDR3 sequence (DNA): TGCGCCAGCAGCCAAGAATCTAGCGGGGGGTGGGAGACCCAGTACTTC.

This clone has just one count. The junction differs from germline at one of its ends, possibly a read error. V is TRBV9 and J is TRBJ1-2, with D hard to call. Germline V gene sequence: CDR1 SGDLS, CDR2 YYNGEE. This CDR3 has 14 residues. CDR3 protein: CTSSQGSTSYGYTF. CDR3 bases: TGTACCAGCAGCCAAGGGTCCACTAGCTATGGCTACACCTTC.

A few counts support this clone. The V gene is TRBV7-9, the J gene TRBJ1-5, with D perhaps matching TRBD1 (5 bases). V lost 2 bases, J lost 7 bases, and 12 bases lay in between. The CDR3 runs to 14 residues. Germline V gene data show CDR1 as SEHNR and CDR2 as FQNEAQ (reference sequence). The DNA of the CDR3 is TGTGCCAGCAGCTTATCAGGGATGGGCCAGCCCCAGCATTTT. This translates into CASSLSGMGQPQHF.

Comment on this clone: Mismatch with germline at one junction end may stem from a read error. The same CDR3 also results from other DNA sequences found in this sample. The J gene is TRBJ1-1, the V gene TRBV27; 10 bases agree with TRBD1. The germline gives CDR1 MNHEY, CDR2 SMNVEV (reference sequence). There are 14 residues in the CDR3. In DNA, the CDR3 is TGTGCCAGCAGTTTGTGGGACAGGGGCACTGAAGCTTTCTTC. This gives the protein CASSLWDRGTEAFF.